One and the same sample provided the 9 T cell receptor beta chains below, sequenced in a study of tissue T cells after allogeneic stem cell transplantation. Libraries were prepared by immunoSEQ multiplex PCR; TCRdb keeps only in-frame clonotypes and omits some of them. Among a few thousand clones, 46% were seen once, and the ten largest hold 24%. Stated time point: mouse harvest day 14 after allogeneic transplant. Mouse grafts combined 10^7 T-cell-depleted bone marrow cells with 10^6 splenic CD5+ T cells. Sequenced material: gut tissue. These receptors were collected from a female BALB/c mouse given C57BL/6 T cells with graft-versus-host disease after an allogeneic hematopoietic cell transplant.

On this clone: Gene names refer to mouse genes. Coverage ceases 1 residue before the CDR3 finishes, and the germline J gene fills in the end. The gene calls are TRBV23 and TRBJ2-2; TRBD1, the D gene given by the table, was not confirmed from the DNA. In germline, CDR1 is KGHTA, CDR2 FQNQQP. This CDR3 spans 16 amino acids. Here the CDR3 reads CSSSPGTGGNTGQLYF. The CDR3 bases that were read are TGCTCCAGCAGTCCGGGGACAGGGGGAAACACCGGGCAGCTCTAC.

A few counts support this clone. Here the gene names and germline are mouse. The read terminates 1 residue ahead of where the CDR3 ends, so the germline J gene completes it. This chain uses TRBV13-2 with TRBJ2-1; 8 bases match TRBD2. This CDR3 is 14 amino acids long. The V and J ends lost 2 bases and 3 bases, in that order; junction bases with no gene match: 1. Germline V lookup: CDR1 NNHNN, CDR2 SYGAGS (reference sequence). CDR3: CASGELGVYAEQFF. The CDR3 bases that were read are TGTGCCAGCGGTGAACTGGGGGTCTATGCTGAGCAGTTC.

This clone has only a few counts. Germline and genes here are mouse. The read is 1 residue too short to cover the CDR3 end, so that end is filled in from the germline J gene. J is TRBJ2-7 and V is TRBV5; 7 positions agree with TRBD1. V lost 4 bases, J lost 3 bases, and 3 bases stayed unmatched. The CDR3 has 13 amino acids. Germline V gene data show CDR1 as LGHNA and CDR2 as YNLKQL (reference sequence). Partial CDR3 DNA: TGTGCCAGCAGCCCTCAGGGGGTCTATGAACAGTAC. This encodes CASSPQGVYEQY. The entire CDR3 sequence reads CASSPQGVYEQYF.

As regards this clone: Here the gene names and germline are mouse. The read ends 1 residue before the CDR3 terminus; that terminus is restored from the germline J gene. The chain has TRBV19 and TRBJ1-1, with 7 bases aligning to TRBD1. CDR1 is FNHDT, CDR2 SITEND, per germline (reference sequence). The CDR3 consists of 12 residues. V lost 5 bases to trimming and J lost 7 bases; unmatched junction nucleotides: 5. The CDR3 sequence is CASSTGEGEVFF. The sequenced CDR3 bases are TGTGCCAGCAGCACAGGGGAGGGAGAAGTCTTC.

This clone was observed a handful of times. Mouse gene names apply. The read terminates 1 residue before the CDR3 end, so the remaining end is supplied by the germline J gene. The chain employs TRBV26 and TRBJ1-1, with D maybe TRBD1 (5 bases). Trimming removed 2 bases from V and 11 bases from J, with 9 bases in between. From germline, CDR1 is KGHPV and CDR2 FQNQEV (reference sequence). CDR3 length equals 11 residues. The sequenced CDR3 bases are TGTGCCAGCAGTCTGGGGGGGGACGTCTTC. It is translated as CASSLGGDVF. The entire CDR3 protein reads CASSLGGDVFF.

This clone turned up a few times. Gene names follow the mouse nomenclature. The read falls 1 residue short of the CDR3 end, and the missing part is taken from the germline J gene. The chain has TRBV19 and TRBJ2-7; 8 bases map to TRBD2. Germline CDR1 and CDR2: FNHDT and SITEND (reference sequence). The CDR3 totals 13 residues. With 4 bases clipped from V and 4 bases from J, the junction kept 4 bases outside the gene matches. This chain's CDR3 is CASSLGGFYEQYF. Incomplete CDR3 DNA: TGTGCCAGCAGTCTGGGGGGCTTTTATGAACAGTAC.

About this clone: Mouse gene names apply. Sequencing ends 1 residue short of the CDR3 end; the germline J gene provides the rest. The V call is TRBV26, the J call TRBJ2-5, with TRBD1 matching over 8 bases. V gave up 6 bases and J gave up 6 bases; unmatched junction bases: 5. The CDR3 spans 13 residues. Germline values: CDR1 KGHPV, CDR2 FQNQEV (reference sequence). The CDR3 region is CASRGRGQDTQYF. CDR3 DNA, as far as it was read: TGTGCCAGCAGGGGCAGGGGGCAGGACACCCAGTAC.

By frequency in the sample, this clone is medium-sized (0.01 to 0.1%). All gene names here are mouse names. Read sequence stops 1 residue before the CDR3 end, and the germline J gene provides the missing end. The rearrangement links TRBV26 to TRBJ2-7, with 9 bases aligning to TRBD2. Germline values: CDR1 KGHPV, CDR2 FQNQEV (reference sequence). V trimming: 4 bases; J trimming: 0 bases; junction bases outside the gene matches: 4. The CDR3 has 15 residues. The part of the CDR3 DNA that was read is TGTGCCAGCAGTCGACTGGGGGCTAGCTCCTATGAACAGTAC. Amino acids: CASSRLGASSYEQY. From start to end, the CDR3 is CASSRLGASSYEQYF. The full variable domain, with the rest looked up from reference TRBV26 and TRBJ2-7, is NSKVIQTPRYLVKGQGQKAKMRCIPEKGHPVVFWYQQNKNNEFKFLINFQNQEVLQQIDMTEKRFSAECPSNSPCSLEIQSSEAGDSALYLCASSRLGASSYEQYFGPGTRLTVL.

This clone was seen more than once but under ten times. Germline and genes here are mouse. The read halts 1 residue ahead of the CDR3 end, with the missing end drawn from the germline J gene. This chain joins TRBV3 and TRBJ1-1; 7 positions match TRBD1. CDR3 size: 13 residues. CDR1 is SNHLY and CDR2 is FYNGKV in the germline V gene (reference sequence). J was trimmed by 5 bases and V by 4 bases; bases with no gene match: 4. CDR3 in amino acids: CASSSTGRTEVFF. The CDR3 DNA, read in part, is TGTGCCAGCAGCTCGACAGGGCGGACAGAAGTCTTC.